A selection of T cell receptor beta chains follows, all from one sample in a study of human T cells and chemical hapten exposure. TCRdb independently ran MiXCR on the RACE reads; one entry per CDR3 protein. The sample contains 180,000 or so distinct CDR3 sequences, approximately 20% of which appear only once. Sequenced material: whole blood, taken in connection with sensitization to the hapten diphenylcyclopropenone (DPC). All receptors derive from a woman between 45 and 60 years old with alopecia areata. Some clones in this sample may be carry-over from other donors' samples. The CDR3 runs from the conserved cysteine through the conserved F or W. A D gene is named only where the DNA matches it firmly. Clone size appears in some rows only: once, few, many, or a class for an expanded clone.

V,J,D,size,CDR3,DNA
TRBV28,TRBJ2-3,TRBD2,many,CASSPPAGGADTQYF,TGTGCCAGCAGTCCCCCCGCGGGAGGGGCAGATACGCAGTATTTT
TRBV7-9,TRBJ2-7,-,few,CASSSQFGGNPREQYF,TGTGCCAGCAGCTCGCAGTTTGGGGGTAACCCACGCGAGCAGTACTTC
TRBV7-2,TRBJ2-1,-,few,CASSRPEAGQNEQFF,TGTGCCAGCAGCCGACCTGAGGCAGGCCAAAATGAGCAGTTCTTC
TRBV7-9,TRBJ2-1,-,few,CASSSALAIGDEQFF,TGTGCCAGCAGTTCGGCTCTAGCGATCGGCGATGAGCAGTTCTTC
TRBV5-6,TRBJ1-3,-,-,CASTYVGTAGGTIYF,TGTGCCAGCACCTATGTCGGGACGGCTGGCGGCACCATATATTTT
TRBV29-1,TRBJ1-2,-,few,CSVEAVYGYTF,TGCAGCGTAGAAGCGGTTTATGGCTACACCTTC
TRBV5-1,TRBJ2-3,TRBD2,few,CASSYVTSGPTGTQYF,TGCGCCAGCAGCTACGTGACTAGCGGGCCTACCGGTACGCAGTATTTT
TRBV30,TRBJ2-3,-,many,CAWSVTQGGTDTQYF,TGTGCCTGGAGTGTAACCCAGGGTGGAACAGATACGCAGTATTTT
TRBV6-5,TRBJ2-4,-,-,CASSRELENIQYF,TGTGCCAGCAGCCGCGAGTTGGAAAACATTCAGTACTTC
TRBV6-5,TRBJ2-2,TRBD1,few,CASTLGTGAHTGELFF,TGTGCCAGCACCCTAGGGACAGGGGCGCACACCGGGGAGCTGTTTTTT
TRBV19,TRBJ2-2,TRBD1,-,CTSSNRGSGELFF,TGTACCAGTAGTAACAGGGGTTCGGGGGAGCTGTTTTTT
TRBV20-1,TRBJ2-3,-,few,CSARDRARSTDTQYF,TGCAGTGCTAGAGATCGAGCTCGAAGCACAGATACGCAGTATTTT
TRBV20-1,TRBJ1-4,-,-,CSAGGPNEKLFF,TGCAGTGCTGGGGGCCCCAATGAAAAACTGTTTTTT
TRBV25-1,TRBJ1-1,TRBD1,few,CASKNDRGNTEAFF,TGTGCCAGCAAGAACGACAGGGGGAACACTGAAGCTTTCTTT
TRBV24-1,TRBJ2-1,-,-,CATSRERGEQFF,TGTGCCACCAGTCGGGAGAGGGGGGAGCAGTTCTTC
TRBV6-2/TRBV6-3,TRBJ2-1,-,few,CASSYYGNEQFF,TGTGCCAGCAGTTATTACGGCAATGAGCAGTTCTTC
TRBV6-4,TRBJ2-5,-,few,CASSAEYGETQYF,TGTGCCAGCAGTGCAGAGTACGGAGAGACCCAGTACTTC
TRBV10-3,TRBJ1-4,TRBD1,-,CAISERRTGVFSNEKLFF,TGTGCCATCAGTGAGAGGCGGACAGGGGTATTCTCTAATGAAAAACTGTTTTTT
TRBV27,TRBJ1-2,-,-,CASRPGQTYGYTF,TGTGCCAGCAGGCCCGGGCAGACATATGGCTACACCTTC
TRBV29-1,TRBJ2-3,TRBD2,-,CSVEGGGGIVDTQYF,TGCAGCGTTGAAGGCGGCGGGGGAATTGTGGATACGCAGTATTTT
TRBV19,TRBJ2-3,TRBD2,many,CASSIFRTSGTDTQYF,TGTGCCAGTAGTATATTTCGGACTAGCGGCACAGATACGCAGTATTTT
TRBV20-1,TRBJ2-7,-,-,CSAPASDDYEQYF,TGCAGTGCCCCCGCGTCAGATGATTACGAGCAGTACTTC
TRBV7-9,TRBJ2-1,TRBD2,few,CASSTPSGPYYNEQFF,TGTGCCAGCAGCACCCCTAGCGGGCCCTATTACAATGAGCAGTTCTTC
TRBV6-5,TRBJ2-1,TRBD2,few,CASRLTSGIYNEQFF,TGTGCCAGCAGGCTGACTAGCGGGATATACAATGAGCAGTTCTTC
TRBV6-1,TRBJ1-5,-,-,CASNHGGVSNQPQHF,TGTGCCAGCAACCATGGCGGGGTTAGCAATCAGCCCCAGCATTTT
TRBV2,TRBJ1-5,TRBD1,-,CASRGTGGQPQHF,TGTGCCAGCAGGGGGACAGGGGGTCAGCCCCAGCATTTT
TRBV6-6,TRBJ1-3,-,-,CASSYLIAPGGRGNTIYF,TGTGCCAGCAGTTACTTGATTGCCCCCGGGGGGCGAGGAAACACCATATATTTT
TRBV5-1,TRBJ2-5,-,few,CASSSSNLQETQYF,TGCGCCAGCAGCTCCAGCAACCTCCAAGAGACCCAGTACTTC
TRBV7-2,TRBJ2-1,TRBD2,-,CASSRSGRADEQFF,TGTGCCAGCAGCCGGAGCGGGAGAGCGGATGAGCAGTTCTTC
TRBV20-1,TRBJ2-7,TRBD2,few,CSARGGLAGGEQYF,TGCAGTGCTAGAGGGGGGCTAGCGGGAGGCGAGCAGTACTTC
TRBV11-2,TRBJ1-2,TRBD1,many,CASSLFRGQGYTF,TGTGCCAGCAGCTTGTTCAGGGGGCAGGGCTACACCTTC
TRBV3-1,TRBJ1-4,-,once,CASSLMGDPPSF,TGTGCCAGCAGCCTTATGGGAGACCCTCCCTCTTTT
TRBV2,TRBJ1-6,TRBD1,once,CASSAGQGIDSPLHF,TGTGCCAGCAGCGCGGGACAGGGCATTGATTCACCCCTCCACTTT
TRBV5-1,TRBJ1-1,-,-,CASSLPQGSDTEAFF,TGCGCCAGCAGCTTGCCCCAAGGGTCGGACACTGAAGCTTTCTTT
TRBV5-5,TRBJ2-3,-,-,CASRSLTPPTDTQYF,TGTGCCAGCAGATCTTTGACACCTCCCACAGATACGCAGTATTTT
TRBV12-3/TRBV12-4,TRBJ2-5,-,-,CASSRMVGHQYF,TGTGCCAGCAGTCGGATGGTGGGACACCAGTACTTC
TRBV12-3/TRBV12-4,TRBJ2-1,TRBD2,-,CASSLRTSGSNEQFF,TGTGCCAGCAGTTTGAGGACTAGCGGGTCCAATGAGCAGTTCTTC
TRBV12-3/TRBV12-4,TRBJ2-2,-,many,CASSLVRPNTGELFF,TGTGCCAGCAGTTTAGTACGGCCAAACACCGGGGAGCTGTTTTTT
TRBV7-2,TRBJ2-5,TRBD2,few,CASSLAGIAGGGQETQYF,TGTGCCAGCAGCTTAGCTGGGATAGCGGGAGGCGGGCAAGAGACCCAGTACTTC
TRBV5-6,TRBJ2-5,TRBD1,few,CASSSAGTEQETQYF,TGTGCCAGCAGCTCCGCCGGGACAGAACAAGAGACCCAGTACTTC
TRBV5-1,TRBJ2-1,TRBD2,-,CASSLGLARAGEQFF,TGCGCCAGCAGCTTGGGACTAGCAAGGGCCGGGGAGCAGTTCTTC
TRBV20-1,TRBJ1-1,TRBD1,few,CSARDKGQGSIEAFF,TGCAGTGCTAGAGACAAGGGACAGGGGAGTATTGAAGCTTTCTTT
TRBV28,TRBJ1-5,-,-,CASSLPHPQALSNQPQHF,TGTGCCAGCAGTTTACCCCACCCACAGGCCCTTAGCAATCAGCCCCAGCATTTT
TRBV15,TRBJ1-5,-,few,CATSRNRDRPQHF,TGTGCCACCAGCAGAAACCGGGATAGGCCCCAGCATTTT
TRBV5-6,TRBJ2-7,-,-,CASSWGELQEQYF,TGTGCCAGCAGCTGGGGGGAACTTCAAGAGCAGTACTTC